This T cell receptor beta chain is drawn from a study of CD8 T cells in ankylosing spondylitis. Points from the study as a whole: Some motif variants were previously reported in reactive arthritis synovial fluid and blood. Clones linked with disease were CD8+ and fairly uncommon in the peripheral blood.

Making use of molecular barcodes, quantitative 5'-RACE generated TCR beta libraries. TCRdb re-called the 5' RACE reads with MiXCR, one entry per CDR3 protein. The sample lists some 130,000 distinct CDR3 sequences; 7% to 10% were seen once. At least ten counts were recorded for this clonotype. Its target is not known. Germline lookup yields CDR1 SGHTA and CDR2 FQGNSA. The CDR3 has 13 residues. V lost 4 bases and J 4 bases, leaving 10 bases between the germline ends. Sequencing input: synovial fluid, either unsorted or a sorted T cell fraction (not recorded which). The sequence was obtained from a male donor with ankylosing spondylitis. V and J are TRBV7-2 and TRBJ1-2; no reliable D call. CDR3 amino acids: CASSSVYSYGYTF. The CDR3 bases are TGTGCCAGCAGCTCCGTTTACAGCTATGGCTACACCTTC.